A single sample is the source of the 15 T cell receptor beta chains below, sequenced in a study of control samples from healthy donors and cancer patients. Measured with immunoSEQ multiplex PCR; TCRdb has only the in-frame clones, and not every one. The top ten hold around 2.1% of the sample, which has around 140,000 clones, about 92% seen once. Sequencing used blood. All receptors derive from a woman aged 45-65 years in good health.

This clone was recorded a few times. V and J are TRBV5-6 and TRBJ2-3; TRBD1 might be the D (6 bases). V lost 5 bases and J lost 0, with 13 bases in between. The germline gives CDR1 SGHDT, CDR2 YYEEEE. This CDR3 contains 15 residues. Here the CDR3 DNA reads TGTGCCAGCAGGCGAAGGACAGCGAGCACAGATACGCAGTATTTT. This gives the protein CASRRRTASTDTQYF.

The chain employs TRBV7-8 and TRBJ1-5, with a weak D call TRBD1 (6 bases). The V and J ends lost 6 bases and 2 bases respectively, with 14 bases between them. The CDR3 has 15 amino acids. From germline, CDR1 is SGHVS and CDR2 FQNEAQ. The CDR3 is CASRPTGNGNQPQHF. The CDR3 DNA sequence: TGTGCCAGCAGACCAACAGGGAATGGCAATCAGCCCCAGCATTTT.

The chain recombines TRBV7-6 with TRBJ1-3; TRBD1 matches at 7 bases. V dropped 5 bases and J dropped 0; count of bases not matched to a gene: 4. Germline V gives CDR1 SGHVS, CDR2 FNYEAQ. The CDR3 totals 15 residues. The CDR3: CASSDAGGSGNTIYF. As DNA, the CDR3 is TGTGCCAGCAGCGACGCAGGGGGCTCTGGAAACACCATATATTTT.

CDR3 bases: TGTGCCAGCGAGACAGTTAGCTACGAGCAGTACTTC. It specifies CASETVSYEQYF. The V gene is TRBV25-1, the J gene TRBJ2-7; TRBD1 is a possible D gene (5 bases). Trimming pared 8 bases from V and 3 bases from J, leaving 11 bases between. Germline CDR1 and CDR2: MGHDK and SYGVNS. The CDR3 is 12 residues long.

The chain joins TRBV24-1 to TRBJ1-1; the match to TRBD1 covers 7 bases. Trimming took 4 bases from V and 3 from J; bases not matched to a gene: 4. Per the germline V gene, CDR1 is KGHDR and CDR2 is SFDVKD. This CDR3 has 14 amino acids. The CDR3 nucleotides read TGTGCCACCAGTGAGGGTGGACAGGACACTGAAGCTTTCTTT. The encoded protein is CATSEGGQDTEAFF.

V and J are TRBV15 and TRBJ1-1, with D tentatively TRBD1 (5 bases). The CDR3 extends over 18 amino acids. The V gene lost 5 bases and the J gene lost 4 bases, with 26 bases spanning the gap. Germline CDR1 and CDR2: LNHNV and YYDKDF (reference sequence). The CDR3 DNA reads as TGTGCCACCAGCGGAATCCGGGACCCTGCGCGAATGATCACTGAAGCTTTCTTT. The encoded protein is CATSGIRDPARMITEAFF.

The CDR3 sequence: CASSQGLAGGYEQYF. The DNA of the CDR3 is TGTGCCAGCAGCCAAGGACTAGCGGGCGGCTACGAGCAGTACTTC. This chain joins TRBV14 and TRBJ2-7; 10 bases agree with TRBD2. Germline V gene sequence: CDR1 SGHDN, CDR2 FVKESK. The CDR3 is made up of 15 amino acids. Trimming removed 1 base from V and 3 bases from J; junction bases left unmatched: 3.

The J gene is TRBJ1-1, the V gene TRBV20-1; TRBD1 might be the D (5 bases). The CDR3 is 12 residues long. CDR1 is DFQATT, CDR2 SNEGSKA, per germline (reference sequence). V lost 3 bases and J lost 5, with 10 bases in between. The CDR3 loop is CSASLQETEAFF. In DNA form, the CDR3 reads TGCAGTGCTAGTTTACAGGAGACTGAAGCTTTCTTT.

The V call is TRBV7-2, the J call TRBJ2-1; TRBD2 aligns across 16 bases. V shed 4 bases and J 12 bases; nucleotides not matched to a gene: 6. Per germline, CDR1 SGHTA and CDR2 FQGNSA. The CDR3 spans 15 residues. CDR3 bases: TGTGCCAGCAGCTCGGGACTAGCGGGAGGGACTGTGCAGTTCTTC. Amino acids: CASSSGLAGGTVQFF.

V gene TRBV29-1 combines with J gene TRBJ1-6, with TRBD1 as a possible D gene (6 bases). Germline V CDR1 and CDR2: SQVTM, ANQGSEA. Trimming took off 6 bases at V and 7 bases at J, with 13 bases between the two ends. This CDR3 region has 13 residues. The CDR3 spells CSVAQGRNSPLHF. CDR3 DNA sequence: TGCAGCGTCGCACAGGGTAGGAATTCACCCCTCCACTTT.

The genes are TRBV28 and TRBJ2-3; 11 nucleotides match TRBD2. Trimming took 6 bases from V and 1 from J; bases not matched to a gene: 6. This CDR3 has 16 residues. Germline V gene sequence: CDR1 MDHEN, CDR2 SYDVKM. The CDR3 region is CASSWGLAAGTDTQYF. The CDR3 nucleotides read TGTGCCAGCAGCTGGGGACTAGCGGCTGGCACAGATACGCAGTATTTT.

V and J are TRBV5-1 and TRBJ2-1; tentatively, D is TRBD2 (6 bases). V was shortened by 5 bases and J by 0 bases, with 12 bases between the two germline ends. This CDR3 is 15 amino acids long. Germline lookup yields CDR1 SGHRS and CDR2 YFSETQ. CDR3 DNA sequence: TGCGCCAGCAGGGTGGAGGGAAGCTCCTACAATGAGCAGTTCTTC. This encodes CASRVEGSSYNEQFF. The variable domain in full, completed from reference TRBV5-1 and TRBJ2-1, reads KAGVTQTPRYLIKTRGQQVTLSCSPISGHRSVSWYQQTPGQGLQFLFEYFSETQRNKGNFPGRFSGRQFSNSRSEMNVSTLELGDSALYLCASRVEGSSYNEQFFGPGTRLTVL.

The V call is TRBV5-1, the J call TRBJ2-3; D is ambiguous. The germline V gene has CDR1 SGHRS and CDR2 YFSETQ. The CDR3 totals 14 residues. Trimming took off 4 bases at V and 5 bases at J, with 14 bases between the two ends. CDR3 nucleotides: TGCGCCAGCAGCCAAAGACCAATTCAAGATACGCAGTATTTT. Its protein is CASSQRPIQDTQYF.

J is TRBJ2-1 and V is TRBV3-1 (or the pseudogene TRBV3-2); 7 positions match TRBD2. CDR3 length equals 17 residues. V shed 1 base and J 8 bases; nucleotides not matched to a gene: 14. Germline CDR1 is LGHDT and CDR2 is YNNKEL (reference sequence). CDR3 sequence: CASSQGSGGSFSHEQFF. The CDR3 DNA reads as TGTGCCAGCAGCCAAGGGAGTGGCGGGAGCTTTTCCCATGAGCAGTTCTTC.

V is TRBV10-2 and J is TRBJ1-5; maybe TRBD1 (6 bases). Trimming left V 4 bases short and J 4 bases short, with 17 bases between. Germline CDR1 and CDR2: WSHSY and SAAADI. This CDR3 contains 16 residues. CDR3 amino acids: CASSAPGRGRNQPQHF. Written as DNA, the CDR3 is TGCGCCAGCAGTGCGCCGGGTAGGGGGAGGAATCAGCCCCAGCATTTT.